What follows is one T cell receptor (beta chain) and its context. As yet, its antigen is unknown. The sample is drawn from a study of beta chain features in type 1 diabetes. Study summary: All samples yielded around 98 million examined sorted cells. The study's findings and limits: There was a moderate but significant shortening of TCRB CDR3s in all four CD4+ subsets of Type 1 diabetes patients. Shorter templates might be favored by PCR, and equally so in patients and in controls. Sequencing from cDNA could over-represent high-TCR-expressing cells.

Reverse transcribing all isolated RNA meant expressed TCRB transcripts were sequenced. Method: immunoSEQ multiplex PCR; TCRdb's copy keeps in-frame clones and lacks some. This sample has 600,000 or so clones, with roughly 12% found just once. The CDR3 extends over 14 amino acids. Germline V gene sequence: CDR1 SNHLY, CDR2 FYNNEI. The trim removed 8 bases at V and 4 bases at J, leaving 7 bases unmatched. Sample: naive CD4+ T cells from blood. The clonotype was recovered from a man aged 30 to 39 with type 1 diabetes. This chain joins TRBV2 and TRBJ2-2; 7 nucleotides align to TRBD1. Written as DNA, the CDR3 is TGTGCCAGCTTGAGGGACAGCCTCACCGGGGAGCTGTTTTTT. Encoded protein: CASLRDSLTGELFF.